This T cell receptor (beta chain) was recovered during a study of shared clonotypes between healthy human individuals (dated by TCRdb to 2018 to 2020). General notes on the study: Two women and a few men aged 18 to 49 years were included in the cohort. Blood TCR repertoires of roughly 5 healthy adults were deeply sequenced to estimate repertoire size and the extent of clonotype sharing between individuals. Per donor, three plates each were used for CD4 naive and CD4 memory, two for CD8 naive, and one for CD8 memory. To increase sequencing depth and limit assay-specific biases, TCR repertoire library preparation and sequencing were carried out by different laboratories using diverse techniques. Per donor, leukapheresis produced somewhere between about 0.94 and 9.5 billion PBMCs. Study-wide conclusions, independent of this receptor: Incomplete sequencing was indicated by rarefaction of sorted-subset datasets, despite the large sequencing depth. Naive subsets generally had larger estimated clonotype richness than memory subsets. Clonotypes shared by all four sorted-subset donors showed higher generation probabilities than non-shared clonotypes. Sampling was restricted to blood, and TCR repertoires in tissues likely differ from the TCR repertoires found in blood. The small number of donors limited the genetic and exposure-history diversity represented. Based on pairwise subsampling, the degree of clonotype sharing among donors was expected to be affected by sequencing depth. Across a handful of donors, roughly 5.4% of naive CD4, approximately 4% of naive CD8, approximately 2.5% of memory CD4, and 0.3% to 0.45% of memory CD8 clonotypes were shared.

CDR1 LGHNA and CDR2 YSLEER are derived from the germline V gene. Including cysteine and phenylalanine, the CDR3 has 18 amino acids. Of all the DNA, just the CDR3 is kept, 54 bases in frame from base 1. V lost 0 bases and J lost 0 bases, and the count of bases not matched to a germline gene is 10. Points on this clone: Its recognized antigen is unknown. No clone much larger than this one lies a single base away; base qualities are absent.

Using the deep immunoSEQ assay, multiplex PCR amplified TCR CDR3 regions from genomic DNA. For each cell subset, the extracted genomic DNA was distributed evenly across all wells of several immunoSEQ 96-well plates, and each plate served as one replicate. For sorted subsets, each replicate PCR was loaded with 200 ng genomic DNA, equivalent to some 31,000 T cell genomes. Purified libraries were measured with a Qubit 3.0 fluorometer, size-checked on a Bioanalyzer 2100, and measured again with the KAPA Library Quantification kit. Every immunoSEQ 96-well plate was sequenced on a separate single-read 150-cycle Illumina NextSeq 550 flow cell. In the paper's pipeline: Because the immunoSEQ output included only junctional sequences and no quality scores, the filtering could not be the same as the filtering used for full-length reads. Sequences were annotated with PyIR, a Python wrapper for IgBLAST v1.9, using IMGT germline references to assign V/J genes and CDR3. Reads with weak V/J assignments (E-value above 1e-6), missing CDR3, stop codons, out-of-frame junctions, or ambiguous translated residues were removed. V3J clonotypes were defined as sequences sharing an identical inferred V gene, J gene, and CDR3 amino acid sequence. The percentage overlap between two repertoires was calculated by dividing the number of shared unique clonotypes by the size of the smaller repertoire. RTK rarefaction, the Chao1 estimator, and Recon v2.1 estimates of unobserved clonotypes were used to assess repertoire richness. OLGA was used to compute generation probabilities for all TCRbeta clonotypes that the gDNA method yielded from a few donors. Not all clones reach the TCRdb copy of this immuneACCESS table, which keeps in-frame sequences only. Checked studies attribute under half of the gap to unresolved V genes and leave the rest unexplained. V and J calls plus clone size are reproduced from that table; the DNA served to infer D and trimming. The sample table records millions of clones; 85% to 95% of these occur just once. The biggest ten clones account for under 2% of the sample.

CD8 naive samples were CD45RO-negative cells positively selected for CCR7, giving a CD45RA+CCR7+ population that excluded TemRA cells. Donors were healthy HIV-negative adults with no recently reported acute infections or vaccinations. Only Caucasian adults living in Nashville, Tennessee, USA were represented among the donors. After blood collection by leukapheresis, PBMCs were isolated using Ficoll-Histopaque density gradient centrifugation and then cryopreserved in the vapor phase of liquid nitrogen. Analytical flow cytometry was used to check the purity and quantity of every magnetically sorted T cell population. Each sorted fraction had its genomic DNA isolated and then quantified by UV absorbance on a Nanodrop 2000c.

This clonotype was obtained from a man younger than 30 in good health. Some clones in this sample may be carry-over from other donors' samples. Recombination connected TRBV4-3 to TRBJ2-7, with 8 bases in between that match TRBD1. Sequencing was carried out using naive CD8+ T cells from PBMCs. The cell subset or site label on this specimen signifies: CD45RA+CCR7+. CDR3 loop: CASSQEGYWQGASYEQYF. The nucleotide sequence reads TGCGCCAGCAGCCAAGAAGGATATTGGCAGGGGGCCTCCTACGAGCAGTACTTC.